The rows below give T cell receptor beta chains drawn from one sample of a study of T cell repertoires in cytomegalovirus infection. One entry per CDR3 protein results from TCRdb running MiXCR on the reads. The sample gives almost 500,000 distinct CDR3 sequences, around 11% of which show up once; roughly 10% is in the top ten. Sequencing input: PBMCs. These receptors all stem from a human donor in good health (CMV status not recorded). Some clones in this sample may be carry-over from other donors' samples. Each CDR3 is given with its conserved first and last residue. The order of the fields is D gene, J gene, V gene, CDR3 length, clone size, CDR3 protein, CDR3 DNA. The D gene is left open where the match is weak. Where a row states a size, it is once, few, many or the class of an expanded clone; other rows omit it.

NA TRBJ1-4 TRBV11-2 14 many CASSSDRLNEKLFF TGTGCCAGCAGCTCCGACAGGTTAAATGAAAAACTGTTTTTT
TRBD1 TRBJ1-5 TRBV5-4 17 few CASSLGQEGTGSGPQHF TGTGCCAGCAGCCTCGGACAGGAGGGGACCGGTTCGGGGCCCCAGCATTTT
NA TRBJ1-2 TRBV6-1 13 many CASSEVGGYGYTF TGTGCCAGCAGTGAAGTGGGGGGCTATGGCTACACCTTC
NA TRBJ1-1 TRBV28 17 many CASSLPYNNDLNTEAFF TGTGCCAGCAGTTTACCATACAATAATGATCTGAACACTGAAGCTTTCTTT
TRBD1 TRBJ1-2 TRBV6-2/TRBV6-3 14 few CASSYGQGATGYTF TGTGCCAGCAGCTACGGACAGGGGGCAACTGGCTACACCTTC
TRBD1 TRBJ2-7 TRBV20-1 14 NA CSARPTGFSYEQYF TGCAGTGCTAGACCGACAGGGTTCTCCTACGAGCAGTACTTC
NA TRBJ1-5 TRBV7-3 17 many CASSLPTERRANQPQHF TGTGCCAGCAGCTTACCCACCGAAAGACGGGCCAATCAGCCCCAGCATTTT
NA TRBJ2-5 TRBV20-1 12 NA CSPSKGLETQYF TGCAGTCCCAGCAAAGGGCTCGAGACCCAGTACTTC
TRBD2 TRBJ2-7 TRBV14 15 few CASSPLRESGYEQYF TGTGCCAGCAGCCCCCTGCGGGAGAGTGGCTACGAGCAGTACTTC
TRBD1 TRBJ1-4 TRBV28 14 NA CASSSDRGDGKLFF TGTGCCAGCAGTTCGGACAGGGGAGATGGAAAACTGTTTTTT
TRBD1 TRBJ1-4 TRBV7-2 15 many CASSSRDRGNEKLFF TGTGCCAGCAGCAGCCGGGACAGGGGAAATGAAAAACTGTTTTTT
NA TRBJ1-5 TRBV19 16 NA CASSILAGSGNQPQHF TGTGCCAGTAGTATATTGGCAGGTAGTGGCAATCAGCCCCAGCATTTT
TRBD2 TRBJ2-1 TRBV29-1 15 NA CSVEVGSGASNEQFF TGCAGCGTTGAAGTCGGTAGCGGGGCGAGCAATGAGCAGTTCTTC